This TCR beta chain derives from a study of blood T cells in healthy people across ages. Sample-barcoded 5' priming and a J-beta primer mix drove a second PCR of about 6 to 11 cycles. The template-switch adaptor, which had 12 random nucleotides, put a tag on each cDNA molecule. MiXCR, applied by TCRdb to the 5' RACE reads, yields one record per CDR3 protein. Found here are roughly 830,000 distinct CDR3 sequences, under 80% of them singletons; the top ten hold 28%. The trim removed 2 bases at V and 0 bases at J, leaving 4 bases unmatched. The CDR3 has 17 amino acids. CDR1 is LGHNA, CDR2 YNFKEQ, per germline. This clonotype was seen a handful of times.

The sequencing sample was made of blood. V and J are TRBV4-2 and TRBJ2-7, with 13 bases matching TRBD2. The origin of this receptor is a man aged 30-40 years in good health. CDR3 loop: CASSQLGLAGVSYEQYF. Written as DNA, the CDR3 is TGTGCCAGCAGCCAACTCGGACTAGCGGGGGTCTCCTACGAGCAGTACTTC.